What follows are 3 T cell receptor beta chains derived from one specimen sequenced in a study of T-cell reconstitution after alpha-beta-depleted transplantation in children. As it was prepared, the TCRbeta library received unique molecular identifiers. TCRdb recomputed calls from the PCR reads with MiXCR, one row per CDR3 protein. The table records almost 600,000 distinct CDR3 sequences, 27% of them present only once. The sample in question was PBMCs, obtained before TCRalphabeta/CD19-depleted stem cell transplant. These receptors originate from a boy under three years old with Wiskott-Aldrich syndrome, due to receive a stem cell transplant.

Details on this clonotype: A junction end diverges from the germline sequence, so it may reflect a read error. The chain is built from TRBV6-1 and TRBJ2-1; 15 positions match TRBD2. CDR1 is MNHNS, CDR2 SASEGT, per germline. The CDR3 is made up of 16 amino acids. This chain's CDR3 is CAGSGTSGRFYNEQFF. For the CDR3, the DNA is TGTGCCGGCAGTGGGACTAGCGGGAGGTTCTACAATGAGCAGTTCTTC.

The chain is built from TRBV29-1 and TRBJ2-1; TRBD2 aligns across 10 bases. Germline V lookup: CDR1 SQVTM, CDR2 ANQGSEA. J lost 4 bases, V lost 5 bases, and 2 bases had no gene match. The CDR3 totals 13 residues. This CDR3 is CSVTSGAYNEQFF. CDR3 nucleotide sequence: TGCAGCGTTACTAGCGGGGCATACAATGAGCAGTTCTTC.

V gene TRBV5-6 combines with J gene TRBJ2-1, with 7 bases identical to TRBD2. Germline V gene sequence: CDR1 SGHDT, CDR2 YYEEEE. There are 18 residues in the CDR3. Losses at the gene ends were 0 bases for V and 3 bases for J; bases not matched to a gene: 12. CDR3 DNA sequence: TGTGCCAGCAGCTTGGGTTATGCGGGAGCAGGGCTCTACAATGAGCAGTTCTTC. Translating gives CASSLGYAGAGLYNEQFF.